This T cell receptor beta chain was captured by sequencing in a study of shared clonotypes between healthy human individuals. As for the study in general: For every donor, three CD4 naive, three CD4 memory, two CD8 naive and one CD8 memory plates were used.

From germline, CDR1 is SGHKS and CDR2 YYEKEE (reference sequence). Trimming removed 4 bases at V and 0 bases at J, with 8 bases between. This CDR3 comprises 14 residues. Produced via immunoSEQ multiplex PCR; TCRdb's table is partial and in-frame only. Seen here are around 980,000 clones, 75% to 80% observed once, and the top ten hold roughly 0.55%. Input material: memory CD4+ T cells from PBMCs. Indicated subset: CD45RA-negative fraction. The rearrangement uses TRBV5-5 and TRBJ1-5; D not certain. This TCR was recovered from a man between 18 and 29 years old in good health. Some clones in this sample may be carry-over from other donors' samples. The CDR3 here is CASSMLHSNQPQHF. In DNA form, the CDR3 reads TGTGCCAGCAGCATGCTCCATAGCAATCAGCCCCAGCATTTT.